This T cell receptor (beta chain) was documented in a study of memory CD4+ T cells and cytomegalovirus serostatus. On the study more broadly: Healthy Belgian adult donors included several CMV-positive and some 23 CMV-negative people.

Study-wide points: A US-trained random forest predicted CMV serostatus with median AUC around 0.9. About 40% of the roughly 150 known CMV-associated TCRbeta sequences appeared in CD4+ memory.

Single viable CD3+CD4+CD8-CD45RO+ cells were sorted as the memory CD4+ T cells. A note on this clone: Its antigen is unidentified.

V lost 1 base to trimming and J lost 5 bases, with 11 bases between them. CDR3 length: 14 amino acids. Germline V CDR1 and CDR2: SGHDN, FVKESK. TCRdb's copy holds only in-frame clones and misses some; the assay was immunoSEQ multiplex PCR. The repertoire holds tens of thousands of clones, 82% seen once, with 0.4% to 0.5% in the top ten. Specimen: memory CD4+ T cells from blood. The TCR sequence derives from an adult in good health and CMV-seronegative. The chain has TRBV14 and TRBJ2-5; D is unclear. CDR3 amino acids: CASSQGARQETQYF. The CDR3 DNA is TGTGCCAGCAGCCAAGGGGCCAGGCAGGAGACCCAGTACTTC.